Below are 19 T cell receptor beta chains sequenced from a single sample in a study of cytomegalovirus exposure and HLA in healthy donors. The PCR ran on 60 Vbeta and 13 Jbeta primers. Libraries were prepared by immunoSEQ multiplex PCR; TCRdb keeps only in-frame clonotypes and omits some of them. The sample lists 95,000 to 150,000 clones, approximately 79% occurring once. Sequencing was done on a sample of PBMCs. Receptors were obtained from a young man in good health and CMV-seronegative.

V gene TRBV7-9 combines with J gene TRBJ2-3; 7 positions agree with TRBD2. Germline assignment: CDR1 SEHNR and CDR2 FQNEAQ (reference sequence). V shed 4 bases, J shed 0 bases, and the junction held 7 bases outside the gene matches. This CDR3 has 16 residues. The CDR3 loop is CASSSHGAGSTDTQYF. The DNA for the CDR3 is TGTGCCAGCAGCTCCCACGGAGCGGGGAGCACAGATACGCAGTATTTT.

This CDR3 reads CASSAGTGLGGNTIYF. The CDR3 bases are TGTGCCAGCAGTGCGGGGACAGGGTTAGGAGGAAACACCATATATTTT. The chain recombines TRBV28 with TRBJ1-3; 9 bases match TRBD1. Losses at the gene ends were 5 bases for V and 4 bases for J; bases not matched to a gene: 9. This CDR3 region has 16 residues. The germline gives CDR1 MDHEN, CDR2 SYDVKM. Complete variable domain (other parts from reference TRBV28 and TRBJ1-3): DVKVTQSSRYLVKRTGEKVFLECVQDMDHENMFWYRQDPGLGLRLIYFSYDVKMKEKGDIPEGYSVSREKKERFSLILESASTNQTSMYLCASSAGTGLGGNTIYFGEGSWLTVV.

The CDR3 DNA follows: TGTGCCAGCCCGGGGCTAGCGGGGGAGACAGATACGCAGTATTTT. It translates to CASPGLAGETDTQYF. The rearrangement uses TRBV7-9 and TRBJ2-3; 10 bases align to TRBD2. The trim removed 8 bases at V and 3 bases at J, leaving 8 bases unmatched. Germline V gene lookup returns CDR1 SEHNR and CDR2 FQNEAQ (reference sequence). This CDR3 spans 15 amino acids.

CDR3 nucleotide sequence: TGTGCCAGCAGCTTAGTAGGGGGCGATTCCTACGAGCAGTACTTC. It yields the protein CASSLVGGDSYEQYF. The V and J genes are TRBV7-9 and TRBJ2-7, with 7 bases fitting TRBD1. The V segment lost 1 base and the J segment 1 base; nucleotides outside the gene matches: 4. The CDR3 has 15 residues. Germline V gives CDR1 SEHNR, CDR2 FQNEAQ (reference sequence).

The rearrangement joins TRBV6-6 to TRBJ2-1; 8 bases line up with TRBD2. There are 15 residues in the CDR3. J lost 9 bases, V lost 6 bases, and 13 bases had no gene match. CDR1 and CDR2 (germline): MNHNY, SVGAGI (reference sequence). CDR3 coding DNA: TGTGCCAGCAGCCCTCCTTCGGGGGGGCCGGGTGAGCAGTTCTTC. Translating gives CASSPPSGGPGEQFF.

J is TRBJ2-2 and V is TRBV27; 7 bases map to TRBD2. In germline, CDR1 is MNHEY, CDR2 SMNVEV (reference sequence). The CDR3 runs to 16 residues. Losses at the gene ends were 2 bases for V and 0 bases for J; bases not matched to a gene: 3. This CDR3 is CASSLKAGTNTGELFF. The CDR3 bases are TGTGCCAGCAGTTTAAAAGCGGGGACGAACACCGGGGAGCTGTTTTTT.

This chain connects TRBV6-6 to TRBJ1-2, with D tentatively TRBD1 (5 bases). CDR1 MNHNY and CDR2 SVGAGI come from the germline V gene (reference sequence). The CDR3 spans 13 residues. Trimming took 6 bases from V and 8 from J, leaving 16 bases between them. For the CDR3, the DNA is TGTGCCAGCAGCTCCCCCCCGCGGGGCGGCTACACCTTC. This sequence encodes CASSSPPRGGYTF.

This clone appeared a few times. CDR3 sequence (DNA): TGTGCCAGCAGCCAAGATCTGGGGGCGGGAGAGACCCAGTACTTC. Amino acids: CASSQDLGAGETQYF. The genes are TRBV14 and TRBJ2-5, with TRBD1 as a possible D gene (6 bases). Trimming shortened V by 0 bases and J by 4 bases, and 12 bases separated the two germline ends. The germline V gene encodes CDR1 SGHDN and CDR2 FVKESK. This CDR3 has 15 amino acids. Looking up the rest from reference TRBV14 and TRBJ2-5 gives the full variable domain: EAGVTQFPSHSVIEKGQTVTLRCDPISGHDNLYWYRRVMGKEIKFLLHFVKESKQDESGMPNNRFLAERTGGTYSTLKVQPAELEDSGVYFCASSQDLGAGETQYFGPGTRLLVL.

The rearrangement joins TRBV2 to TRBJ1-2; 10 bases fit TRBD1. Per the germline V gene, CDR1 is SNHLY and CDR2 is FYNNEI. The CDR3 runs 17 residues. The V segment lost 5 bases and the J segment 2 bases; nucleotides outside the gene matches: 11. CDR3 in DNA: TGTGCCAGCAGTCCCCGGGACAGGGGACCTACAAACTATGGCTACACCTTC. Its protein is CASSPRDRGPTNYGYTF. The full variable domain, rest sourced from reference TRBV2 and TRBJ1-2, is EPEVTQTPSHQVTQMGQEVILRCVPISNHLYFYWYRQILGQKVEFLVSFYNNEISEKSEIFDDQFSVERPDGSNFTLKIRSTKLEDSAMYFCASSPRDRGPTNYGYTFGSGTRLTVV.

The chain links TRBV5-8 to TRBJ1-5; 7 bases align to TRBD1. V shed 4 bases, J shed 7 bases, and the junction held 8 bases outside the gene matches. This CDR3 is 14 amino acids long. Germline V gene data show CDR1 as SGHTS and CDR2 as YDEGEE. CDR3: CASSQDRAGQPQHF. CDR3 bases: TGTGCCAGCAGCCAAGACAGGGCTGGACAGCCCCAGCATTTT.

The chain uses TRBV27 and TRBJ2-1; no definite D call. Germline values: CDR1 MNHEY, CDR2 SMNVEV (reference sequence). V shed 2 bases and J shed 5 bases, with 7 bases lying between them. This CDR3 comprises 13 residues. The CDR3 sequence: CASSLATDNEQFF. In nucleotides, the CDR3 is TGTGCCAGCAGTTTAGCTACAGACAATGAGCAGTTCTTC.

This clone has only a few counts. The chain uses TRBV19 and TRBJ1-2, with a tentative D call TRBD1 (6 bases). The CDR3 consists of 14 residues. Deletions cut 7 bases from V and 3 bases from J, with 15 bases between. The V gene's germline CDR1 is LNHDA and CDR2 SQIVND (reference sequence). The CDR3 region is CASMRGRGYYGYTF. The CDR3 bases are TGTGCCAGTATGAGGGGCAGGGGATACTATGGCTACACCTTC.

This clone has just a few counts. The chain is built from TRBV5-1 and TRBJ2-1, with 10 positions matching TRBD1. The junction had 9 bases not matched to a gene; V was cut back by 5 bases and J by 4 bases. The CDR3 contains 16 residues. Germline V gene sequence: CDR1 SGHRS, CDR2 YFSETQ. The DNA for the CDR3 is TGCGCCAGCAGTTGGACAGGGGGGGGTCAGTACAATGAGCAGTTCTTC. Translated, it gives CASSWTGGGQYNEQFF. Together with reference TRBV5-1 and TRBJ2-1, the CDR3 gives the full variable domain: KAGVTQTPRYLIKTRGQQVTLSCSPISGHRSVSWYQQTPGQGLQFLFEYFSETQRNKGNFPGRFSGRQFSNSRSEMNVSTLELGDSALYLCASSWTGGGQYNEQFFGPGTRLTVL.

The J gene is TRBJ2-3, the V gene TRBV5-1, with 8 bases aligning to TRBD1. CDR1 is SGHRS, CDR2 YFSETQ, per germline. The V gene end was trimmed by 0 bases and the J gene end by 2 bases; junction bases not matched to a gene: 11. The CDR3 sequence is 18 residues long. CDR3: CASSLGTGRTGPTDTQYF. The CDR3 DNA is TGCGCCAGCAGCTTGGGAACTGGCCGGACAGGGCCCACAGATACGCAGTATTTT.

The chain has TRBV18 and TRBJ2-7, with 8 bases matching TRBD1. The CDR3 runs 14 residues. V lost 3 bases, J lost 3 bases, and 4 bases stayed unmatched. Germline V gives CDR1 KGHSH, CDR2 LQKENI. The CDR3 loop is CASSPITGGYEQYF. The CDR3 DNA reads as TGTGCCAGCTCACCCATTACAGGGGGCTACGAGCAGTACTTC.

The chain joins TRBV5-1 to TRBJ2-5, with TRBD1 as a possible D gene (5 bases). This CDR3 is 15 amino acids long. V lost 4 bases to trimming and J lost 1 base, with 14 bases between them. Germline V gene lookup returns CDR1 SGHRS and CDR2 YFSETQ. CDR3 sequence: CASSRGLSGQETQYF. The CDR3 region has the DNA TGCGCCAGCAGCAGGGGCCTCTCGGGCCAAGAGACCCAGTACTTC. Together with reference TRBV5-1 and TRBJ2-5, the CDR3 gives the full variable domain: KAGVTQTPRYLIKTRGQQVTLSCSPISGHRSVSWYQQTPGQGLQFLFEYFSETQRNKGNFPGRFSGRQFSNSRSEMNVSTLELGDSALYLCASSRGLSGQETQYFGPGTRLLVL.

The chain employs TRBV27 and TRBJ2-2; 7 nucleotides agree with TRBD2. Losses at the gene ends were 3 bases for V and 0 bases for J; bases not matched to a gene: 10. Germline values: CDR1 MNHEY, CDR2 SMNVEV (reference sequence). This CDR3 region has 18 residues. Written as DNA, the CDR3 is TGTGCCAGCAGTTTGGACCGACTAGCATCCGCGAACACCGGGGAGCTGTTTTTT. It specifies CASSLDRLASANTGELFF.

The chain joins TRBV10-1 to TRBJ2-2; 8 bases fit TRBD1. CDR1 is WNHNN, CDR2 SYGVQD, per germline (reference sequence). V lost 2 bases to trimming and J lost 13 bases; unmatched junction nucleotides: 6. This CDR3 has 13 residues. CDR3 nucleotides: TGCGCCAGCAGTGAGCGGAAAGACAGGGGGCTGTTTTTT. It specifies CASSERKDRGLFF.

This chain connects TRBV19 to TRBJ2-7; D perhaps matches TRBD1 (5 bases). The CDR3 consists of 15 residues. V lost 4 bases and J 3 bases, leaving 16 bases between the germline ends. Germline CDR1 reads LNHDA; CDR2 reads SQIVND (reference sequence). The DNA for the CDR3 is TGTGCCAGTAGTAAGCAAGCCATGGGGCTCTACGAGCAGTACTTC. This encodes CASSKQAMGLYEQYF.